This entry concerns a single T cell receptor (beta chain). These data belong to a study of blood T cell repertoires in COVID-19. Study-wide context: Sites across the United States, Italy and Spain contributed samples from acute and convalescent COVID-19. PBMCs, B-cell-depleted T cells, or T cells provided the cDNA or gDNA that made up the material.

The germline V gene encodes CDR1 SGHDT and CDR2 YYEEEE. The CDR3 has 14 amino acids. The V and J ends lost 0 bases and 5 bases respectively, with 12 bases between them. Authors' processing steps: Amplification with reference gene primers provided the estimates of nucleated cell counts. Only in-frame clones appear in the TCRdb table, and some are missing; sequencing was by immunoSEQ multiplex PCR. V, J and clone size were drawn from that table, and D and trimming were deduced from the DNA. The data show some 220,000 clones, about 83% seen once. The V gene is TRBV5-6, the J gene TRBJ2-7; possibly TRBD2 for D (6 bases). This sequence originates from a human donor in a cohort sampled during active COVID-19. The sample comprised peripheral blood. The CDR3 coding sequence is TGTGCCAGCAGCTTGGTACGGGGGATCAACGAGCAGTACTTC. Translated, it gives CASSLVRGINEQYF.